This T cell receptor (beta chain) was retrieved from a study of blood T cell repertoires in COVID-19. This CDR3 region has 15 residues. In germline, CDR1 is MRHNA, CDR2 SNTAGT. The V and J ends lost 6 bases and 3 bases, in that order; junction bases with no gene match: 11. In the source study's methods: It was from reference gene primer amplification that nucleated cell counts were estimated. Assay: immunoSEQ multiplex PCR; the TCRdb copy retains only in-frame clones and omits some. That table is the source of V, J and clone size, and D and trimming were worked out from the DNA. The table has about 320,000 clones, approximately 90% seen once.

The receptor comes from a young woman who had recovered from COVID-19. This sequence joins TRBV6-4 and TRBJ2-7, with TRBD1 matching 7 bases. The sequenced sample consisted of PBMCs or T cells enriched from blood (not recorded which). CDR3 amino acids: CASSVQGPAIYEQYF. The DNA for the CDR3 is TGTGCCAGCAGCGTACAGGGGCCCGCGATCTACGAGCAGTACTTC.